The 10 T cell receptor beta chains listed next were all sequenced from one sample in a study of Graves' ophthalmopathy and Graves' hyperthyroidism. The authors amplified TCR beta CDR3 regions, and they did so from RNA transcripts for repertoire sequencing. First-round RT-PCR employed HTBI primers, with a second-round multiplex PCR after it. A single record per CDR3 protein comes from TCRdb applying MiXCR to the multiplex PCR reads. The sample shows about 220,000 distinct CDR3 sequences, roughly a fifth of them seen only once. The sample taken for sequencing was peripheral blood. The receptors originated from a woman between 45 and 60 years old with Graves' ophthalmopathy.

This clonotype was observed at least ten times. The chain has TRBV6-2 or TRBV6-3 and TRBJ2-7; 7 bases agree with TRBD1. Trimming took 6 bases from V and 2 from J; bases not matched to a gene: 13. This CDR3 has 16 amino acids. Per the germline V gene, CDR1 is MNHEY and CDR2 is SVGEGT. The DNA of the CDR3 is TGTGCCAGCAGACCTATCCGGGGACAGTATACCTACGAGCAGTACTTC. This sequence encodes CASRPIRGQYTYEQYF.

This clonotype turned up a few times. The chain uses TRBV29-1 and TRBJ2-7, with D possibly matching TRBD1 (6 bases). The germline V and J ends were trimmed by 4 bases and 6 bases, with 16 bases remaining between them. Germline CDR1 is SQVTM and CDR2 is ANQGSEA. The CDR3 sequence is 13 residues long. In nucleotides, the CDR3 is TGCAGCGTTGTCGGCAGGGGCGATTGCGAGCAGTACTTC. Its protein is CSVVGRGDCEQYF.

The table lists this clonotype with many counts. This chain links TRBV7-8 with TRBJ2-5, with 9 bases that match TRBD1. The CDR3 runs to 17 residues. Germline V gene data show CDR1 as SGHVS and CDR2 as FQNEAQ. The junction had 10 bases not matched to a gene; V was cut back by 5 bases and J by 0 bases. CDR3 sequence: CASSHRQGQGYQETQYF. The DNA for the CDR3 is TGTGCCAGCAGCCACCGCCAGGGACAGGGCTACCAAGAGACCCAGTACTTC.

This chain connects TRBV7-2 to TRBJ2-5, with a tentative D call TRBD2 (6 bases). There are 14 residues in the CDR3. The germline gives CDR1 SGHTA, CDR2 FQGNSA. V was shortened by 7 bases and J by 2 bases, with 14 bases between the two germline ends. CDR3 bases: TGTGCCAGCAACCCTGACGGGGGACAAGAGACCCAGTACTTC. This sequence encodes CASNPDGGQETQYF.

This clonotype has a handful of counts. This chain joins TRBV7-9 and TRBJ2-5; D is perhaps TRBD1 or TRBD2 (5 bases each). CDR3 length: 14 residues. The V end was cut by 5 bases, the J end by 4 bases, with 14 bases between. Germline V gene sequence: CDR1 SEHNR, CDR2 FQNEAQ (reference sequence). The CDR3 DNA sequence: TGTGCCAGCAGCCTTCTGGGGGATCGAGAGACCCAGTACTTC. Translated, it gives CASSLLGDRETQYF.

This rearrangement joins TRBV6-2 or TRBV6-3 to TRBJ2-7; D might be TRBD1 (6 bases). The length of the CDR3 is 14 residues. The germline V gene has CDR1 MNHEY and CDR2 SVGEGT. The V and J ends lost 5 bases and 4 bases respectively, with 15 bases between them. The CDR3 spells CASSADRDVYEQYF. The CDR3 DNA reads TGTGCCAGCAGTGCGGACAGAGACGTGTACGAGCAGTACTTC.

For the CDR3, the DNA is TGTGCCAGCAGCACATACGACGGTAGCTCTGGAAACACCATATATTTT. Amino acids: CASSTYDGSSGNTIYF. The rearrangement uses TRBV11-1 and TRBJ1-3; D not resolved. Germline V CDR1 and CDR2: SGHAT, FQDESV (reference sequence). Between the trimmed V and J ends, which lost 5 bases and 0 bases, there was a span of 14 bases. The CDR3 is 16 residues long.

This chain joins TRBV6-5 and TRBJ2-7; maybe TRBD2 (5 bases). The V end lost 4 bases, the J end lost 2 bases, and 12 bases lay between the germline ends. This CDR3 has 14 amino acids. Germline lookup yields CDR1 MNHEY and CDR2 SVGAGI. Here the CDR3 DNA reads TGTGCCAGCAGTTCTCGATTAGCGCCCTACGAGCAGTACTTC. This gives the protein CASSSRLAPYEQYF.

For this clonotype: A much larger clone lies a single base off, so this may be a read error. In DNA form, the CDR3 reads TGTGCCAGCAGTTTAGTGGCTAGCGCTTCCTACGAGCAGTACTTC. It encodes CASSLVASASYEQYF. The chain recombines TRBV28 with TRBJ2-7; D possibly corresponds to TRBD2 (6 bases). CDR1 is MDHEN, CDR2 SYDVKM, per germline. The CDR3 is 15 residues long. Trimming left V 2 bases short and J 1 base short, with 12 bases between.

In this sample, this clonotype turned up many times. The chain employs TRBV5-1 and TRBJ1-1; 9 bases fit TRBD1. The CDR3 totals 15 residues. V trimming: 4 bases; J trimming: 5 bases; junction bases outside the gene matches: 9. The germline gives CDR1 SGHRS, CDR2 YFSETQ. CDR3 protein: CASSRDRTGATEAFF. In DNA, the CDR3 is TGCGCCAGCAGCAGGGATAGGACAGGGGCAACTGAAGCTTTCTTT. The full variable domain, with the rest looked up from reference TRBV5-1 and TRBJ1-1, is KAGVTQTPRYLIKTRGQQVTLSCSPISGHRSVSWYQQTPGQGLQFLFEYFSETQRNKGNFPGRFSGRQFSNSRSEMNVSTLELGDSALYLCASSRDRTGATEAFFGQGTRLTVV.